These T cell receptor beta chains were read from a single sample in a study of blood T cell repertoires in COVID-19. Assay: immunoSEQ multiplex PCR; the TCRdb copy retains only in-frame clones and omits some. The table includes over 100,000 clones, around 80% detected once. The sample comprised peripheral blood. These receptors were obtained from a human donor in a cohort sampled during active or convalescent COVID-19. Both conserved end residues are part of each CDR3. The order of the fields is clone size, J gene, V gene, D gene, CDR3 protein, CDR3 DNA. D genes are given only for firm matches. Part of the rows lack a size; the others show once, few, many or a class for expanded clones.

abundance: once; j_gene: TRBJ2-7; v_gene: TRBV28; d_gene: .; CDR3aa: CASSKPGTRAEQYF; CDR3nt: TGTGCCAGCAGTAAACCCGGGACACGGGCCGAGCAGTACTTC
abundance: .; j_gene: TRBJ1-5; v_gene: TRBV6-2/TRBV6-3; d_gene: TRBD1; CDR3aa: CASSRTGGSNQPQHF; CDR3nt: TGTGCCAGCAGTCGGACAGGGGGGAGCAATCAGCCCCAGCATTTT
abundance: few; j_gene: TRBJ1-5; v_gene: TRBV6-2/TRBV6-3; d_gene: .; CDR3aa: CASSRSTGNSNQPQHF; CDR3nt: TGTGCCAGCAGTCGTTCGACTGGAAATAGCAATCAGCCCCAGCATTTT
abundance: .; j_gene: TRBJ2-7; v_gene: TRBV4-1; d_gene: .; CDR3aa: CASSRDDRSSYEQYF; CDR3nt: TGCGCCAGCAGCCGGGACGACAGGAGCTCCTACGAGCAGTACTTC
abundance: .; j_gene: TRBJ1-2; v_gene: TRBV3-1/TRBV3-2; d_gene: .; CDR3aa: CASSRATGTSYGYTF; CDR3nt: TGTGCCAGCAGCCGAGCAACAGGTACCAGCTATGGCTACACCTTC
abundance: few; j_gene: TRBJ1-5; v_gene: TRBV14; d_gene: .; CDR3aa: CASSPGVGGNQPQHF; CDR3nt: TGTGCCAGCAGCCCCGGGGTCGGCGGCAATCAGCCCCAGCATTTT
abundance: .; j_gene: TRBJ2-2; v_gene: TRBV11-3; d_gene: .; CDR3aa: CASSLGTDRTGELFF; CDR3nt: TGTGCCAGCAGCTTAGGGACAGATAGAACCGGGGAGCTGTTTTTT
abundance: .; j_gene: TRBJ1-4; v_gene: TRBV6-6; d_gene: TRBD1; CDR3aa: CASSWRTGGEEKLFF; CDR3nt: TGTGCCAGCAGTTGGCGGACAGGGGGGGAAGAAAAACTGTTTTTT
abundance: .; j_gene: TRBJ2-5; v_gene: TRBV18; d_gene: TRBD1; CDR3aa: CASSRGQGETQYF; CDR3nt: TGTGCCAGCTCACGAGGACAGGGTGAGACCCAGTACTTC
abundance: once; j_gene: TRBJ2-1; v_gene: TRBV4-1; d_gene: TRBD2; CDR3aa: CASSSRAWRGVSYNEQFF; CDR3nt: TGCGCCAGCAGCTCCAGGGCGTGGCGGGGGGTTTCCTACAATGAGCAGTTCTTC
abundance: .; j_gene: TRBJ2-3; v_gene: TRBV28; d_gene: .; CDR3aa: CASSLFGVVTDTQYF; CDR3nt: TGTGCCAGCAGTTTATTCGGGGTAGTCACAGATACGCAGTATTTT
abundance: .; j_gene: TRBJ2-1; v_gene: TRBV7-8; d_gene: .; CDR3aa: CASSVTRGGNEQFF; CDR3nt: TGTGCCAGCAGCGTTACTAGAGGTGGGAATGAGCAGTTCTTC
abundance: .; j_gene: TRBJ2-7; v_gene: TRBV7-6; d_gene: .; CDR3aa: CASSLALRGYYEQYF; CDR3nt: TGTGCCAGCAGCTTAGCGCTGCGGGGCTACTACGAGCAGTACTTC
abundance: .; j_gene: TRBJ2-1; v_gene: TRBV7-2; d_gene: TRBD1; CDR3aa: CASSSTPGQGINEQFF; CDR3nt: TGTGCCAGCAGCTCTACGCCGGGACAGGGGATCAATGAGCAGTTCTTC
abundance: .; j_gene: TRBJ1-1; v_gene: TRBV6-2/TRBV6-3; d_gene: TRBD1; CDR3aa: CASSFGTGGLTEAFF; CDR3nt: TGTGCCAGCAGCTTCGGGACAGGGGGGCTTACTGAAGCTTTCTTT
abundance: .; j_gene: TRBJ1-4; v_gene: TRBV6-5; d_gene: .; CDR3aa: CASAIWQGGEKLFF; CDR3nt: TGTGCCAGCGCCATATGGCAGGGAGGTGAAAAACTGTTTTTT
abundance: .; j_gene: TRBJ2-4; v_gene: TRBV14; d_gene: TRBD1; CDR3aa: CASSQETNRGNIQYF; CDR3nt: TGTGCCAGCAGCCAAGAAACAAACAGGGGGAACATTCAGTACTTC
abundance: .; j_gene: TRBJ2-7; v_gene: TRBV7-2; d_gene: .; CDR3aa: CASSYRDSQHYEQYF; CDR3nt: TGTGCCAGCAGCTACAGAGACAGCCAACACTACGAGCAGTACTTC
abundance: once; j_gene: TRBJ1-1; v_gene: TRBV18; d_gene: .; CDR3aa: CASSPSPQGMNTEAFF; CDR3nt: TGTGCCAGCTCACCATCTCCCCAGGGGATGAACACTGAAGCTTTCTTT
abundance: .; j_gene: TRBJ1-1; v_gene: TRBV18; d_gene: .; CDR3aa: CASSRQTVNTEAFF; CDR3nt: TGTGCCAGCTCGCGACAGACCGTGAACACTGAAGCTTTCTTT
abundance: .; j_gene: TRBJ2-1; v_gene: TRBV27; d_gene: TRBD2; CDR3aa: CASSANPRGGEQFF; CDR3nt: TGTGCCAGCAGTGCGAATCCACGGGGGGGCGAGCAGTTCTTC
abundance: few; j_gene: TRBJ2-7; v_gene: TRBV24-1; d_gene: TRBD1; CDR3aa: CATSDPRQGSVLEQYF; CDR3nt: TGTGCCACCAGTGACCCCCGACAGGGATCAGTTCTCGAGCAGTACTTC
abundance: .; j_gene: TRBJ2-1; v_gene: TRBV19; d_gene: TRBD1; CDR3aa: CASSERQGAPGNEQFF; CDR3nt: TGTGCCAGTAGTGAACGACAGGGGGCGCCGGGGAATGAGCAGTTCTTC
abundance: .; j_gene: TRBJ1-3; v_gene: TRBV19; d_gene: .; CDR3aa: CATRQSDSSGNTIYF; CDR3nt: TGTGCCACAAGGCAAAGCGATAGCTCTGGAAACACCATATATTTT
abundance: .; j_gene: TRBJ2-1; v_gene: TRBV7-9; d_gene: .; CDR3aa: CASSPPGLYKGALNLEQFF; CDR3nt: TGTGCCAGCAGCCCGCCGGGACTTTACAAGGGTGCCCTAAATCTTGAGCAGTTCTTC
abundance: .; j_gene: TRBJ1-2; v_gene: TRBV21-1; d_gene: .; CDR3aa: CASSRDSESGYTF; CDR3nt: TGTGCCAGCAGCAGAGATTCCGAGAGTGGCTACACCTTC
abundance: .; j_gene: TRBJ2-5; v_gene: TRBV28; d_gene: .; CDR3aa: CASSPLGTRETQYF; CDR3nt: TGTGCCAGCAGCCCTTTGGGGACAAGGGAGACCCAGTACTTC
abundance: .; j_gene: TRBJ2-1; v_gene: TRBV7-8; d_gene: .; CDR3aa: CASSLGFIGEERSYNEQFF; CDR3nt: TGTGCCAGCAGCTTAGGCTTTATCGGGGAGGAGAGGTCCTACAATGAGCAGTTCTTC
abundance: .; j_gene: TRBJ2-7; v_gene: TRBV29-1; d_gene: .; CDR3aa: CSVVGSRGGEYEQYF; CDR3nt: TGCAGCGTTGTCGGTAGCAGGGGTGGGGAATACGAGCAGTACTTC
abundance: .; j_gene: TRBJ1-2; v_gene: TRBV24-1; d_gene: .; CDR3aa: CATSQSGLPLSSGYTF; CDR3nt: TGTGCCACCAGCCAAAGCGGGCTTCCTCTCTCGAGTGGCTACACCTTC
abundance: .; j_gene: TRBJ2-3; v_gene: TRBV29-1; d_gene: TRBD2; CDR3aa: CSVEEGTSFRTDTQYF; CDR3nt: TGCAGCGTTGAAGAAGGGACTAGCTTTAGGACAGATACGCAGTATTTT
abundance: many; j_gene: TRBJ1-3; v_gene: TRBV7-8; d_gene: .; CDR3aa: CASSFGIPLSGNTIYF; CDR3nt: TGTGCCAGCAGCTTCGGGATTCCCCTCTCTGGAAACACCATATATTTT
abundance: .; j_gene: TRBJ1-3; v_gene: TRBV12-3/TRBV12-4; d_gene: .; CDR3aa: CASKRGNTIYF; CDR3nt: TGTGCCAGCAAGAGAGGAAACACCATATATTTT
abundance: medium-sized; j_gene: TRBJ1-2; v_gene: TRBV5-1; d_gene: .; CDR3aa: CASSLDGNYGYTF; CDR3nt: TGCGCCAGCAGCTTGGACGGGAACTATGGCTACACCTTC
abundance: .; j_gene: TRBJ1-4; v_gene: TRBV7-2; d_gene: TRBD1; CDR3aa: CASSRDRGGTEKLFF; CDR3nt: TGTGCCAGCAGCAGGGACAGGGGGGGGACTGAAAAACTGTTTTTT